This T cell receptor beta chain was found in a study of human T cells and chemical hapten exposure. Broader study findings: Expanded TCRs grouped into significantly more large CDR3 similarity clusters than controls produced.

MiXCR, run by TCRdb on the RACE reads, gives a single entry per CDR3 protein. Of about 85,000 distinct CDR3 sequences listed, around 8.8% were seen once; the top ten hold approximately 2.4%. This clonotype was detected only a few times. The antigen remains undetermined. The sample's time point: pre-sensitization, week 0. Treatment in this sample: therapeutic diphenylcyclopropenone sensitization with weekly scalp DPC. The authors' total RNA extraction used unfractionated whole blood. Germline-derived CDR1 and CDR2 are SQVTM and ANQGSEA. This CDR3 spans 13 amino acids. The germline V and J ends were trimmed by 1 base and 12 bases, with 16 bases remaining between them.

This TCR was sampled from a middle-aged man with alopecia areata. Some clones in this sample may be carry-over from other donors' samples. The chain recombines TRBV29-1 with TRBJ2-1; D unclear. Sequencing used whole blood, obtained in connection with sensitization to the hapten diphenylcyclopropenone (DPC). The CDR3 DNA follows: TGCAGCGTTGAAGGCTTGCCAATGATTTGGCAGTTCTTC. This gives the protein CSVEGLPMIWQFF.